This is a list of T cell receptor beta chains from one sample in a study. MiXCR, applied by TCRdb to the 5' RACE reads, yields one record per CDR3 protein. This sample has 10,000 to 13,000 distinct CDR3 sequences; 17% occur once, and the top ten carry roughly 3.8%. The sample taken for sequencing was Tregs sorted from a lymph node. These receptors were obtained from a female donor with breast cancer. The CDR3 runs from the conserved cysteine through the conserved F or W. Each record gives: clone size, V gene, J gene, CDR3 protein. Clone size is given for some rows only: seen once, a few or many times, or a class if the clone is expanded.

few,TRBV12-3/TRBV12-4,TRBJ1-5,CASSLGRESGNQPQHF
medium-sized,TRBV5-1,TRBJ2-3,CASSISTGADTDTQYF
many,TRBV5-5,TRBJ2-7,CASTLTGLGSYEQYF
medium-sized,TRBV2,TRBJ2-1,CASTRGPPRNEQFF
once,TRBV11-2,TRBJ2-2,CASSLGGGNGLPNTGELFF
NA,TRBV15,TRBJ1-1,CATSEDRATEAYF
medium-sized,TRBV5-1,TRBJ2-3,CASSPRGNTDTQYF
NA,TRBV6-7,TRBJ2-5,CASSYMIGGNQETQYF
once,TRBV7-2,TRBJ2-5,CASRCTSGRGQETQYF
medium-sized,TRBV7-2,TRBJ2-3,CASSDGTRTTDTQYF
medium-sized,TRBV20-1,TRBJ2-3,CSASLVGSTDTQYF
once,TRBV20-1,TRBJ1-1,CSARGGSVMNTESLF
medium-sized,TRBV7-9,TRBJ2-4,CASSRDRGGIGNIQYF
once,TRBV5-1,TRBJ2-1,CASSSRRQGVSEQFF
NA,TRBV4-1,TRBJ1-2,CASSQDSRYRGDPHYGYTF
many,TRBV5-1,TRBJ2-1,CASSLAPRWSSYNEQFF
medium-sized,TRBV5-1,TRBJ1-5,CASSLQGDQPQHF
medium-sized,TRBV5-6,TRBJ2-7,CASSGGAYEQYF
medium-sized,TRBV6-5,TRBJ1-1,CASSHRRESREAFF
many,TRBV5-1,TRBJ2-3,CASSLEGVTTDTQYF
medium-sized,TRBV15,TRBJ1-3,CATSRDDPGSGNTIYF
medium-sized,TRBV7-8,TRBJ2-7,CASSPSTGTSYEQYF
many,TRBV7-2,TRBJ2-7,CASSLIGTSRLKQYF
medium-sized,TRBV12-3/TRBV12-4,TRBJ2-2,CASSLAIGLDGELFF
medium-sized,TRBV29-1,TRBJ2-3,CSVDLSTDTQYF
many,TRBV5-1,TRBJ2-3,CASSVGHSSTDTQYF
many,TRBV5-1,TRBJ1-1,CASSFGLRLNTEAFF
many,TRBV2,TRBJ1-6,CASSEYWRGNSPLHF
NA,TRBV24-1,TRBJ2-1,CATKPGSIYNEQFF
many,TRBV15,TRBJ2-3,CATSRRQGRPDTQYF
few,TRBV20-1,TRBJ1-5,CSASKQGRFGQPQHF
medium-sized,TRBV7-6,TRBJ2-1,CASSLLGLATYNEQFF
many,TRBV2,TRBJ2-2,CASSLGTGRTGELFF
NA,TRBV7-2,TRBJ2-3,CASSLDGGDTQYF
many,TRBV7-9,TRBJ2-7,CASSPMPGPSSEQYF
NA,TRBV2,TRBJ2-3,CASSALVVGTDTQYF
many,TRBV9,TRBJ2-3,CASSVAAGGRRDTQYF
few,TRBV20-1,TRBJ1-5,CSATNENQPQHF
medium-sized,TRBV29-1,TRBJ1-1,CSVEVGPNTEAFF
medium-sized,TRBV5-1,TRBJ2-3,CASSPKRDGTDTQYF